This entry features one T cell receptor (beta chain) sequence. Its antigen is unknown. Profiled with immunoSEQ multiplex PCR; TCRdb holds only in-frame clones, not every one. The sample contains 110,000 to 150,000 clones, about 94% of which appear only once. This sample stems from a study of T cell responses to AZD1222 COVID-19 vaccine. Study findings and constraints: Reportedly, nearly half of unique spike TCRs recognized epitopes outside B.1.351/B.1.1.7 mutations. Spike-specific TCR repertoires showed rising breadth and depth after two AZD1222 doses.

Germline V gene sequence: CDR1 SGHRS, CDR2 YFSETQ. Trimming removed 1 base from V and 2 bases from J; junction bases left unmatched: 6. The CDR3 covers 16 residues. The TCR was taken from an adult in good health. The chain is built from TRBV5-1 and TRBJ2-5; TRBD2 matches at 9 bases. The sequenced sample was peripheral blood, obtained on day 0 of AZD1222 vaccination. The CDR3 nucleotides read TGCGCCAGCAGCTTGTCTTTGCTAGCGGGACAAGAGACCCAGTACTTC. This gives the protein CASSLSLLAGQETQYF.